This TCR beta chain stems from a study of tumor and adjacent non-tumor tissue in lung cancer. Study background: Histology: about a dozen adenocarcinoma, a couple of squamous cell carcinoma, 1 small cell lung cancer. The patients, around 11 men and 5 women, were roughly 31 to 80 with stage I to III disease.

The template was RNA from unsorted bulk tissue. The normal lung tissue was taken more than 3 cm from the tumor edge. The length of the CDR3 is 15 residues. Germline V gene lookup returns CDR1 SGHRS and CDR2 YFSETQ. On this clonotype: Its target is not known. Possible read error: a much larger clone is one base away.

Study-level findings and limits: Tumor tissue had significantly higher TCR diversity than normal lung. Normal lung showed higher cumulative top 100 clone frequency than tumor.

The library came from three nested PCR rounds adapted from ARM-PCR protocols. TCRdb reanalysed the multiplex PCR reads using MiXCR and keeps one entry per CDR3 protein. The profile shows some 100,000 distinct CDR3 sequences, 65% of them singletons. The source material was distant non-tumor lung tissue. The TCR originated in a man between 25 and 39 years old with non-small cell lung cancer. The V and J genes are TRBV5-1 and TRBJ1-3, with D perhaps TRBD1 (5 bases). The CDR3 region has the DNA TGCGCCAGCAGCTTGGGGGACTTCTCTGGAAACACCACATATTTT. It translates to CASSLGDFSGNTTYF.